This T cell receptor beta chain was identified during a study of shared clonotypes between healthy human individuals. As concerns this clone: Its antigen is currently unknown.

Several immunoSEQ 96-well plates shared each subset's DNA, each plate a replicate. Here immunoSEQ multiplex PCR was the method, and the copy in TCRdb shows in-frame clones only, minus some. Here the sample spans almost 750,000 clones, 72% being singletons. Donors had no recently reported acute infections or vaccinations and were HIV-negative. Trimming removed 6 bases from V and 2 bases from J, with 9 bases in between. The germline gives CDR1 MNHNS, CDR2 SASEGT. The length of the CDR3 is 13 residues. Whole-study findings and limits: As a rule, naive subsets had a larger estimated richness than memory subsets.

Sequencing input: memory CD4+ T cells sorted from blood. Subset in this sample: CD45RA-negative fraction. The source is a woman aged 25 to 39 in good health. V and J are TRBV6-1 and TRBJ2-3; D call uncertain. The CDR3 coding sequence is TGTGCCAGCAGGGTTAAATCCACAGATACGCAGTATTTT. Protein: CASRVKSTDTQYF.